Listed below are T cell receptor beta chains from one sample, sequenced in a study of T cell responses to AZD1222 COVID-19 vaccine. Only in-frame clones appear in the TCRdb table, and some are missing; sequencing was by immunoSEQ multiplex PCR. The table lists about 150,000 clones, about 87% of them singletons. The material sequenced was peripheral blood, taken 28 days after the second AZD1222 dose. The receptors originated from an adult who received the AZD1222 COVID-19 vaccine. Both conserved end residues are trimmed from each CDR3. The size of a clone is reported for some rows only, either as once, few or many, or as a class for expanded clones.

clone size | V gene | CDR3 protein
once | TRBV5-1 | ASIQREGLKNEQF
- | TRBV18 | ASSPRPDPNEQY
once | TRBV5-4 | ASSLYGNGQPQH
- | TRBV9 | ASSSRGAGYEQY
- | TRBV2 | ASRRLAGGFGNEQF
- | TRBV7-2 | ASSLDAGVSGYT
- | TRBV12-5 | ASGLGQGAEAF
- | TRBV6-1 | ASSEGKQPFQY
once | TRBV19 | ASKPRPGNEKLF
- | TRBV21-1 | ASSNSGSVTSSYNEQF
- | TRBV20-1 | SVKGQPQH
- | TRBV9 | ASSVGTGPNQPQH
- | TRBV5-1 | ASSLSPSTDTQY
- | TRBV7-9 | ASSPSQSGGWRSNQPQH
- | TRBV7-2 | ASSLTQSGNNEQF
- | TRBV14 | ASSPIGEAKNIQY
- | TRBV28 | ASSQQVRQDQPQH
- | TRBV6-5 | ASIAGISARGGYT
- | TRBV7-2 | ASTPGPNQPQH
- | TRBV19 | ASSISGQPQH
- | TRBV5-1 | ASSLAPGGYEQY
- | TRBV10-3 | AISVRGDEQF
- | TRBV14 | ASSRYEQY
- | TRBV10-2 | ASSEWADTQY
- | TRBV19 | ASCDRGGNQPQH
- | TRBV13 | ASSLGLPNEQY
- | TRBV5-5 | ASSWTLGLGLSYEQY
- | TRBV6-2/TRBV6-3 | ASSSTNIASETQY
- | TRBV6-2/TRBV6-3 | ASSYTGQASDYGYT
- | TRBV5-4 | ASSILTGGGEQY
- | TRBV6-5 | ASSPSGSLSYEQY
- | TRBV11-2 | ASSPRQGSYNEQF
- | TRBV10-3 | ATRGDSNQPQH
- | TRBV11-2 | ASSLGTGPDTQY
- | TRBV29-1 | SSRTGTNTGELF
- | TRBV6-5 | ASSVRGGEQY
- | TRBV28 | ASSRTWYEQY
once | TRBV5-1 | ASSVAGGATNTGELF
- | TRBV27 | ASSTTGAGNQPQH
- | TRBV5-1 | ASSLDGGPGELF